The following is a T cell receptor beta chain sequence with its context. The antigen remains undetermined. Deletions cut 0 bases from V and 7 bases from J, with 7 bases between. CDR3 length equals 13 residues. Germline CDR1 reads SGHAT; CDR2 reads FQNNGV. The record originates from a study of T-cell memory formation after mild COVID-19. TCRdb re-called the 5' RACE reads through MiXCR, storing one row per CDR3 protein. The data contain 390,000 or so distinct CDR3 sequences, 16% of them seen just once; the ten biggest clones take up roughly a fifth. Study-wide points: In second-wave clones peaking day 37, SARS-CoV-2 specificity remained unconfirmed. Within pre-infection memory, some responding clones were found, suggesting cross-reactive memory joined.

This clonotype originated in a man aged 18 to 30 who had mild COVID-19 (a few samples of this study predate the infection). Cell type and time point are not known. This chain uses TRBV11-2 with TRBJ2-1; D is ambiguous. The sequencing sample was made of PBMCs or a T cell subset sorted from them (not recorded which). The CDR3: CASSLDQLNEQFF. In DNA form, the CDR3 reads TGTGCCAGCAGCTTAGATCAGCTTAATGAGCAGTTCTTC.